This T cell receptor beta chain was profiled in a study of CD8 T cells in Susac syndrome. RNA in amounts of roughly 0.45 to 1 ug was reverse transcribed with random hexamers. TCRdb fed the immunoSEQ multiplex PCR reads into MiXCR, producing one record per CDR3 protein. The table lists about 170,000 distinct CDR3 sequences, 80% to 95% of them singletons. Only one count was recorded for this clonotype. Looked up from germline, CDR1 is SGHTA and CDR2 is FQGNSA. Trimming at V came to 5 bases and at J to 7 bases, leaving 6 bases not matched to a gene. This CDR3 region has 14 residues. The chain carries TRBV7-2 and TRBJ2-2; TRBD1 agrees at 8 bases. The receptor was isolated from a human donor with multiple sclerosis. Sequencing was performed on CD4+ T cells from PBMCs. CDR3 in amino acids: CASSLGQADGELFF. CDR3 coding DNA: TGTGCCAGCAGCCTGGGACAGGCCGACGGGGAGCTGTTTTTT.